This T cell receptor beta chain was retrieved from a study of blood T cell repertoires in COVID-19. Authors' analysis steps: By means of reference gene primer amplification, nucleated cell counts were estimated. Some clones are missing from TCRdb's copy, which holds only in-frame ones; the method was immunoSEQ multiplex PCR. V, J and clone size derive from that table, while D and trimming were established from the DNA sequence. The sample yields about 83,000 clones, around 84% seen once. V trimming: 4 bases; J trimming: 6 bases; junction bases outside the gene matches: 5. The CDR3 totals 15 residues. The germline CDR1 and CDR2 sequences are KGHSH and LQKENI.

This sequence was found in a man older than 75 with active or convalescent COVID-19. Sequenced material: peripheral blood. The rearrangement joins TRBV18 to TRBJ2-3; 12 bases map to TRBD2. The CDR3 DNA reads TGTGCCAGCTCACACAGACTAGCGGGGGAGGATACGCAGTATTTT. Protein sequence: CASSHRLAGEDTQYF.